A selection of T cell receptor beta chains follows, all from one sample in a study of cytomegalovirus exposure and HLA in healthy donors. Sequencing was performed with immunoSEQ multiplex PCR; in TCRdb, only in-frame clones are kept and a portion is missing. Seen here are approximately 37,000 clones, 70% to 85% observed once, and the top ten hold roughly 6.3%. The sequenced sample consisted of PBMCs. The receptors were gathered from a man aged 30 to 45 in good health and CMV-seronegative. CDR3s include the opening cysteine and the closing phenylalanine or tryptophan. A D gene is named only where the DNA matches it firmly. Rows give clone size only sometimes, using once, few, many, or a class for an expanded clone.

V gene	D gene	clone size	J gene	CDR3 DNA	CDR3 protein
TRBV2	.	few	TRBJ1-3	TGTGCCAGCAGTGCTTCCAGGGGTCTCTCTGGAAACACCATATATTTT	CASSASRGLSGNTIYF
TRBV7-9	.	once	TRBJ2-5	TGTGCCAGCAGCGCCCCCGGGTTCCAAGAGACCCAGTACTTC	CASSAPGFQETQYF
TRBV30	.	few	TRBJ2-1	TGTGCCTGGAGCGCCCGGGCTAGCGACCACAATGAGCAGTTCTTC	CAWSARASDHNEQFF
TRBV20-1	.	.	TRBJ2-7	TGCAGTGCTCTCGGTTCCTACGAGCAGTACTTC	CSALGSYEQYF
TRBV7-9	.	.	TRBJ1-1	TGTGCCAGCAGCTTACATGGCCAAATGAACACTGAAGCTTTCTTT	CASSLHGQMNTEAFF
TRBV19	.	few	TRBJ1-5	TGTGCCAGTAGTATGGCCGGACTTCAGCCCCAGCATTTT	CASSMAGLQPQHF
TRBV5-6	.	.	TRBJ2-4	TGTGCCAGCAGCTTGGCGGGGGTAGCTGGCAAAAACATTCAGTACTTC	CASSLAGVAGKNIQYF
TRBV9	.	once	TRBJ1-4	TGTGCCAGCAGCCCTTTTTCGGGAGGGTTTGCAACTAATGAAAAACTGTTTTTT	CASSPFSGGFATNEKLFF
TRBV7-8	TRBD1	.	TRBJ2-7	TGTGCCAGCAGCCCACCGCGTGGACAGGGAGGCTTGGACGAGCAGTACTTC	CASSPPRGQGGLDEQYF
TRBV5-1	TRBD1	.	TRBJ2-7	TGCGCCAGCAGCTTATCCGGGACAGGGACCTACGAGCAGTACTTC	CASSLSGTGTYEQYF
TRBV6-4	TRBD2	.	TRBJ2-3	TGTGCCAGCAGTGACCTAGCGGGAGGAACAGATACGCAGTATTTT	CASSDLAGGTDTQYF
TRBV25-1	TRBD1	few	TRBJ2-7	TGTGCCAGCAGAAGAACAGGGGCCTACGAGCAGTACTTC	CASRRTGAYEQYF
TRBV11-2	TRBD2	.	TRBJ2-3	TGTGCCAGCAGCTTAGGACTAGCGGCTACAGATACGCAGTATTTT	CASSLGLAATDTQYF
TRBV6-5	TRBD1	once	TRBJ2-7	TGTGCCAGCAGTCCCGGGACAGGGCGCTACGAGCAGTACTTC	CASSPGTGRYEQYF
TRBV7-9	TRBD2	.	TRBJ2-1	TGTGCCAGCAGCTTAGTGGCGGGAGTCCATGAGCAGTTCTTC	CASSLVAGVHEQFF
TRBV29-1	.	.	TRBJ2-2	TGCAGCGTTGCCCCCGACGAGGGCGGGGAGCTGTTTTTT	CSVAPDEGGELFF
TRBV5-4	TRBD2	.	TRBJ2-4	TGTGCCAGCAGCACCCGGCGAGCGGGGGAAGGTAACATTCAGTACTTC	CASSTRRAGEGNIQYF